Given below is one T cell receptor (beta chain) in context. What it binds is unknown. At one end, the junction sequence differs from germline, possibly due to a read error. The CDR3 totals 14 residues. For TCR beta, libraries came from iRepertoire HTBI primers and Arm-PCR of CDR3 regions. One entry per CDR3 protein results from TCRdb running MiXCR on the multiplex PCR reads. The table has 600,000 to 650,000 distinct CDR3 sequences, roughly 16% seen once. The data stem from a study of regulatory T cells in long-lasting Graves disease. Whole-study results and caveats: Persistent disease was associated with favored TRBV28 usage and with favored use of TRBJ1-2 and TRBJ2-5.

As to time point: newly diagnosed GD, antithyroid drugs for less than 3 months. PBMC RNA was the source of the TCR library. This sample was also put to use in a study of T cells in Graves' hyperthyroidism and ophthalmopathy. That paper states: Uncontrolled infection, other autoimmune disease, pregnancy or lactation disqualified patients from enrolment. Using the HTBI primer set, a first-round RT-PCR was run on the TCR CDR3.

The chain uses TRBV12-3 or TRBV12-4 and TRBJ1-5; 7 positions match TRBD1. This sequence originates from a woman aged 25 to 45 with Graves disease. Here the sequenced sample was peripheral blood mononuclear cells (PBMCs), taken at new diagnosis, from a patient treated with antithyroid drugs. CDR3 amino acids: CASSNGQVNRPQHF. The CDR3 nucleotides are TGTGCCAGCAGCAATGGACAGGTGAATCGGCCCCAGCATTTT.